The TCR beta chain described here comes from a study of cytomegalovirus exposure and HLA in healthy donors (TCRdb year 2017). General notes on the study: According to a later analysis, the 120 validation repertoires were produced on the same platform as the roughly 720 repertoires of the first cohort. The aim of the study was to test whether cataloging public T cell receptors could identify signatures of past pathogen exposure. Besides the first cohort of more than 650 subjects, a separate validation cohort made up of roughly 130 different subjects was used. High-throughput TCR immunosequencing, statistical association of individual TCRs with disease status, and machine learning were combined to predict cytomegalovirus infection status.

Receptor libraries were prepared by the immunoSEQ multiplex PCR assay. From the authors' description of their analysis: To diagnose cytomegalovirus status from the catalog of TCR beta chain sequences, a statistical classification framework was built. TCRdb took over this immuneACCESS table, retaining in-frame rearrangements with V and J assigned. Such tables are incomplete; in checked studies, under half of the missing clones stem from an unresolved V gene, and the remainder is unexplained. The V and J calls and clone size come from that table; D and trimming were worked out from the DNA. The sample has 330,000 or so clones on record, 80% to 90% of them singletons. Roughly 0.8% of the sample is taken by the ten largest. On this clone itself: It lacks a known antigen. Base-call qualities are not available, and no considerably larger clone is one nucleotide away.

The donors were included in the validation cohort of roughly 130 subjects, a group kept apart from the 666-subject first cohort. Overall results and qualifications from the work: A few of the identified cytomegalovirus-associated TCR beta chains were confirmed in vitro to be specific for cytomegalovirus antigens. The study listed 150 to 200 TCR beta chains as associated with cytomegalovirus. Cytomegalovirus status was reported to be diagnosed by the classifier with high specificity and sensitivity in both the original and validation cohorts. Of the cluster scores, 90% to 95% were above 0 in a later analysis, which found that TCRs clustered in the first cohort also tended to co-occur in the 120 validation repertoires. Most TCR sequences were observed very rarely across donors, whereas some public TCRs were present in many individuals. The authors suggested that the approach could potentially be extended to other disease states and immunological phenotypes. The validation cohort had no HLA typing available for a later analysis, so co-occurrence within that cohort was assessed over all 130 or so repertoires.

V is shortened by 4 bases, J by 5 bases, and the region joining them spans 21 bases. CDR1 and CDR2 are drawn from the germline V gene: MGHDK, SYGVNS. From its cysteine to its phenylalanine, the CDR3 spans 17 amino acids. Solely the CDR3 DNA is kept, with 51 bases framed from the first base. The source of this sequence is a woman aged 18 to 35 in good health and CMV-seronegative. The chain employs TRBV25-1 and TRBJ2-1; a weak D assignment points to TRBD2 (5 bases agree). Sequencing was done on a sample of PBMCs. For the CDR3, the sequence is CASSGPRGSKKDNEQFF. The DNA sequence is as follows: TGTGCCAGCAGTGGCCCTAGAGGGAGTAAAAAGGACAATGAGCAGTTCTTC.